This TCR beta chain was profiled in a study of regulatory T cells in long-lasting Graves disease. Study in general: For a period under 3 months, newly diagnosed Graves' patients had taken antithyroid drugs. The study's findings and limits: Newly diagnosed patients shared about a thousand public clonotypes; persistent patients shared about 2,500.

The CDR3 contains 14 residues. In germline, CDR1 is SNHLY, CDR2 FYNNEI. The V end was cut by 4 bases, the J end by 2 bases, with 11 bases between. Described time point: newly diagnosed GD, antithyroid drugs for less than 3 months. After RNA was extracted from PBMCs, the TCR library was made from it. Researchers made TCR beta libraries by using iRepertoire HTBI primers and running Arm-PCR on CDR3 regions. TCRdb re-called the multiplex PCR reads with MiXCR, one entry per CDR3 protein. The data contain hundreds of thousands of distinct CDR3 sequences, 16% of them singletons. This clonotype occurred many times. Its target is unknown. The data also belong to a second study, concerning T cells in Graves' hyperthyroidism and ophthalmopathy. This second report adds: HTBI primers were employed in a first-round RT-PCR of the TCR CDR3. Ophthalmopathy, which appeared later, was predicted by the model a median approximately 6 months before onset.

This specimen was peripheral blood mononuclear cells (PBMCs), taken at new diagnosis, from a patient treated with antithyroid drugs. The V call is TRBV2, the J call TRBJ2-5; D might be TRBD2 (5 bases). The TCR comes from a man aged 40-49 years with Graves disease. CDR3 sequence (DNA): TGTGCCAGCAGTGTGACGGGAAGGCAAGAGACCCAGTACTTC. As protein: CASSVTGRQETQYF. Filled out from reference TRBV2 and TRBJ2-5, the complete variable domain reads EPEVTQTPSHQVTQMGQEVILRCVPISNHLYFYWYRQILGQKVEFLVSFYNNEISEKSEIFDDQFSVERPDGSNFTLKIRSTKLEDSAMYFCASSVTGRQETQYFGPGTRLLVL.